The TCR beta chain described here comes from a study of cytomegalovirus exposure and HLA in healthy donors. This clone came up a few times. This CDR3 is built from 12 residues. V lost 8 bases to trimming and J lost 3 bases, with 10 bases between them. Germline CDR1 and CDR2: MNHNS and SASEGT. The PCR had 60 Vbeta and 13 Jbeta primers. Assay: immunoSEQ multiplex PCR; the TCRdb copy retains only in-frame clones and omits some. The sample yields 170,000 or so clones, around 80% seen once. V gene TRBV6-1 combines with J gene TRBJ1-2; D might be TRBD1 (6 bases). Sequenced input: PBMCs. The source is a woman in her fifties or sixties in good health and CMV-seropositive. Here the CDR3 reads CASLAGDYGYTF. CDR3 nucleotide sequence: TGTGCCAGCTTAGCAGGGGACTATGGCTACACCTTC.